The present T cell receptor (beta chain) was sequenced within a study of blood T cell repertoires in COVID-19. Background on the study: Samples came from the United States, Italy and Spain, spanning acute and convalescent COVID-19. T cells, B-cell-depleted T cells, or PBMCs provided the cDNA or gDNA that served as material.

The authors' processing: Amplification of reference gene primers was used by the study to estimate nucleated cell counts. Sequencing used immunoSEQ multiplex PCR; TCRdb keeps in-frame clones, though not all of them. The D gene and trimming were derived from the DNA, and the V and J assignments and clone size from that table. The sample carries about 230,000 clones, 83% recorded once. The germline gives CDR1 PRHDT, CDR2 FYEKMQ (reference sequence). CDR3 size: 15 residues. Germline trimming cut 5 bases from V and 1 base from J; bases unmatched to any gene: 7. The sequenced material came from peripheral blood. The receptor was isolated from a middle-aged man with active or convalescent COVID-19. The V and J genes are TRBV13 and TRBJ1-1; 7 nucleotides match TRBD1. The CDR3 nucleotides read TGTGCCAGCAGCCCCGCCGGGACAGAGAACACTGAAGCTTTCTTT. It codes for CASSPAGTENTEAFF.